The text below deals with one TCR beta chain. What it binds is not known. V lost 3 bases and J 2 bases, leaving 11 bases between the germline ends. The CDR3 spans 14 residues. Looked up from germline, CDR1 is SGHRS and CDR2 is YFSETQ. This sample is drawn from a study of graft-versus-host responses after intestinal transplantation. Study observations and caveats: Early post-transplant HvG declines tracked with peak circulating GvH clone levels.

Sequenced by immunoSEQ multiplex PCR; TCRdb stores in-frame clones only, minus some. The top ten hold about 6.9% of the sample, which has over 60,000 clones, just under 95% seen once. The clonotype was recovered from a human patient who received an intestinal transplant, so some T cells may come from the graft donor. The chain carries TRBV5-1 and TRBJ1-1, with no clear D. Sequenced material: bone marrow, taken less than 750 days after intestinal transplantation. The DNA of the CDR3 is TGCGCCAGCAGCTATGGCCCTTCTAACACTGAAGCTTTCTTT. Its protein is CASSYGPSNTEAFF.